Each of the 12 T cell receptor beta chains below was sequenced from the same sample in a study of shared clonotypes between healthy human individuals (dated by TCRdb to between 2020 and 2021). Library preparation was by the immunoSEQ multiplex PCR assay. TCRdb holds this immuneACCESS table with in-frame rearrangements only. Some clones are missing; in checked studies, unresolved V genes explain under half, and the rest has no known cause. The sample profile shows about a million clones; roughly 75% of them were found once. Nearly 1.5% of the sample rests with the top ten. Sequencing was performed on memory CD4+ T cells sorted from blood. The sample's cell subset or site label, in plain terms: CD45RA-negative fraction. These receptors originate from a man between 18 and 35 years old in good health.

This clone was recorded only once. The chain uses TRBV6-6 and TRBJ1-5; D may be TRBD1 (6 bases). V was cut by 6 bases and J by 0 bases, with 12 bases left in between. The length of the CDR3 is 15 residues. CDR1 and CDR2 from the germline V gene are MNHNY and SVGAGI (reference sequence). CDR3 DNA sequence: TGTGCCAGCAGGTCGGACAGCTATAGCAATCAGCCCCAGCATTTT. This gives the protein CASRSDSYSNQPQHF.

There are a few counts of this clone. The chain joins TRBV30 to TRBJ2-2; 10 bases match TRBD1. This CDR3 spans 15 amino acids. The J segment lost 6 bases and the V segment lost 5 bases, leaving 9 bases of the junction unmatched. Per germline, CDR1 GTSNPN and CDR2 SVGIG (reference sequence). In DNA form, the CDR3 reads TGTGCCTGGTTGGACAGGGGGGCTGGCGCCGGGGAGCTGTTTTTT. Residues: CAWLDRGAGAGELFF.

This clone occurred once. The rearrangement joins TRBV7-9 to TRBJ2-5; the match to TRBD1 covers 8 bases. Germline V CDR1 and CDR2: SEHNR, FQNEAQ (reference sequence). V lost 5 bases, J lost 4 bases, and 9 bases stayed unmatched. The CDR3 length is 15 residues. In nucleotides, the CDR3 is TGTGCCAGCAGCCCCGGGACAGGCACTGGAGAGACCCAGTACTTC. Protein sequence: CASSPGTGTGETQYF.

V and J are TRBV6-6 and TRBJ2-1; 8 nucleotides match TRBD1. Unmatched junction bases numbered 5, after V lost 0 bases and J lost 4 bases. The CDR3 has 16 amino acids. From germline, CDR1 is MNHNY and CDR2 SVGAGI (reference sequence). DNA of the CDR3: TGTGCCAGCAGTTACTCGCAGGGGGCAGGGTACAATGAGCAGTTCTTC. Its protein product is CASSYSQGAGYNEQFF.

This chain joins TRBV7-2 and TRBJ2-3; 9 nucleotides line up with TRBD2. Trimming cost V 1 base and J 3 bases; bases outside gene matches: 11. This CDR3 is 18 amino acids long. In germline, CDR1 is SGHTA, CDR2 FQGNSA. CDR3: CASSLVGGRASNTDTQYF. CDR3 bases: TGTGCCAGCAGCTTAGTCGGCGGGAGGGCCAGTAATACAGATACGCAGTATTTT.

The chain has TRBV6-6 and TRBJ1-3, with 10 bases lining up with TRBD1. Germline-derived CDR1 and CDR2 are MNHNY and SVGAGI (reference sequence). This CDR3 is 13 amino acids long. Trimming took 8 bases from V and 9 from J; bases not matched to a gene: 7. In nucleotides, the CDR3 is TGTGCCAGCCCGGACAGGGGGACGCGCACCATATATTTT. It is translated as CASPDRGTRTIYF.

The chain combines TRBV18 with TRBJ1-1; possible D gene TRBD1, 5 bases. CDR1 is KGHSH and CDR2 is LQKENI in the germline V gene. V was clipped by 3 bases and J by 3 bases, with 8 bases between them. This CDR3 comprises 13 residues. CDR3 residues: CASSPKGHTEAFF. The CDR3 DNA sequence: TGTGCCAGCTCACCGAAGGGGCACACTGAAGCTTTCTTT.

The rearrangement links TRBV2 to TRBJ1-6, with no clear D. CDR3 length: 12 residues. V was pared by 4 bases and J by 8 bases, with 6 bases between. Germline assignment: CDR1 SNHLY and CDR2 FYNNEI. CDR3 region: CASSAVDSPLHF. CDR3 DNA: TGTGCCAGCAGTGCCGTAGATTCACCCCTCCACTTT.

The chain uses TRBV18 and TRBJ1-2, with TRBD1 matching over 9 bases. The germline gives CDR1 KGHSH, CDR2 LQKENI. CDR3 length equals 15 residues. With V trimmed by 3 bases and J by 5 bases, 7 bases remained unmatched. This chain's CDR3 is CASSPGQGSTYGYTF. Here the CDR3 DNA reads TGTGCCAGCTCACCCGGACAGGGGTCCACTTATGGCTACACCTTC.

CDR3 sequence (DNA): TGTGCCAGCAGCTTAGGACGGGACAGGGAGCAGTTCTTC. It yields the protein CASSLGRDREQFF. The chain uses TRBV11-3 and TRBJ2-1; 8 bases line up with TRBD1. V trimming: 1 base; J trimming: 10 bases; junction bases outside the gene matches: 3. CDR1 SGHNT and CDR2 YENEEA come from the germline V gene. The CDR3 runs 13 residues.

This clone appeared a few times. This sample also contains other DNA sequences that code for the same CDR3. The V gene is TRBV19, the J gene TRBJ1-5, with a weak D call TRBD1 (5 bases). This CDR3 spans 15 amino acids. Trimming took off 2 bases at V and 0 bases at J, with 8 bases between the two ends. Germline CDR1 is LNHDA and CDR2 is SQIVND (reference sequence). The CDR3 sequence is CASSITGDSNQPQHF. DNA for the CDR3: TGTGCCAGTAGTATAACGGGGGATAGCAATCAGCCCCAGCATTTT.

The CDR3 sequence: CASTSGTVNYGYTF. CDR3 in DNA: TGCGCCAGCACCTCCGGGACAGTTAACTATGGCTACACCTTC. The chain joins TRBV5-1 to TRBJ1-2; 7 bases fit TRBD1. The CDR3 consists of 14 residues. Germline V gene sequence: CDR1 SGHRS, CDR2 YFSETQ. The junction had 6 bases not matched to a gene; V was cut back by 6 bases and J by 1 base.